This entry lists 8 T cell receptor beta chains sequenced from one sample in a study of blood T cell repertoires in COVID-19 (dated by TCRdb to 2020 to 2021). Library prep was done by the immunoSEQ multiplex PCR assay. This immuneACCESS table, as held by TCRdb, lists in-frame sequences with V and J called but not all clones. Of the missing ones, under half trace to an unresolved V gene in checked studies; the others have no known cause. Within this sample are 100,000 to 150,000 clones, with 87% of them counted one time only. Under 3% of the sample is taken by the ten largest. What was sequenced was peripheral blood. The receptors come from a man aged 45 to 65 with active COVID-19.

The V and J genes are TRBV7-7 and TRBJ1-5, with 8 positions matching TRBD1. The CDR3 is made up of 21 amino acids. Germline V gene data show CDR1 as SSHAT and CDR2 as FNYEAQ (reference sequence). V lost 3 bases and J lost 0; bases outside the gene matches: 19. CDR3 nucleotide sequence: TGTGCCAGCAGCTTCGTTCAATACAACGGACAGGGAGGTTGTAGCAATCAGCCCCAGCATTTT. Translating gives CASSFVQYNGQGGCSNQPQHF.

This clone was picked up a small number of times. V is TRBV19 and J is TRBJ1-2; possible D gene TRBD1, 6 bases. The CDR3 is 13 amino acids. In germline, CDR1 is LNHDA, CDR2 SQIVND (reference sequence). V was pared by 3 bases and J by 4 bases, with 9 bases between. The CDR3 is CASSITGSYGYTF. Written as DNA, the CDR3 is TGTGCCAGTAGTATCACAGGGAGCTATGGCTACACCTTC.

The CDR3 DNA reads TGCGCCAGCAGCCCTTGGACTAGCGGCTACAATGAGCAGTTCTTC. Protein sequence: CASSPWTSGYNEQFF. V gene TRBV5-1 combines with J gene TRBJ2-1; 10 bases align to TRBD2. The trim removed 4 bases at V and 3 bases at J, leaving 4 bases unmatched. CDR1 and CDR2 (germline): SGHRS, YFSETQ. The CDR3 totals 15 residues.

The V call is TRBV2, the J call TRBJ1-2, with a weak D call TRBD1 (6 bases). Germline CDR1 is SNHLY and CDR2 is FYNNEI. V was cut by 1 base and J by 8 bases, with 17 bases left in between. The CDR3 has 15 residues. CDR3 nucleotides: TGTGCCAGCAGTGAAGGTCCCAGGGGCAATAGAGGCTACACCTTC. Residues: CASSEGPRGNRGYTF.

This rearrangement joins TRBV2 to TRBJ2-7; D gene ambiguous. V was pared by 1 base and J by 4 bases, with 11 bases between. Germline CDR1 SNHLY, CDR2 FYNNEI. This CDR3 region has 14 residues. The CDR3 loop reads CASSEGLAPYEQYF. Written as DNA, the CDR3 is TGTGCCAGCAGTGAAGGGTTAGCCCCGTACGAGCAGTACTTC.

The chain couples TRBV9 to TRBJ2-1; tentative D call: TRBD1 (5 bases). CDR1 and CDR2 (germline): SGDLS, YYNGEE. V gave up 3 bases and J gave up 1 base, with 11 bases separating them. This CDR3 is 15 amino acids long. The CDR3 loop reads CASSAQGTSYNEQFF. CDR3 coding DNA: TGTGCCAGCAGCGCCCAGGGTACTTCCTACAATGAGCAGTTCTTC.

V and J are TRBV7-2 and TRBJ1-6; unclear D gene. V lost 8 bases to trimming and J lost 6 bases, with 8 bases between them. The CDR3 sequence is 12 residues long. CDR1 is SGHTA and CDR2 is FQGNSA in the germline V gene. The CDR3 loop reads CASGTRNSPLHF. For the CDR3, the DNA is TGTGCCAGCGGCACCCGTAATTCACCCCTCCACTTT.

The genes are TRBV19 and TRBJ2-7; 9 nucleotides agree with TRBD1. V shed 1 base and J 0 bases; nucleotides not matched to a gene: 1. Germline CDR1 reads LNHDA; CDR2 reads SQIVND (reference sequence). The CDR3 runs 15 residues. The CDR3, as DNA: TGTGCCAGTAGTATAGGGACAGGGGCCTCCTACGAGCAGTACTTC. It is translated as CASSIGTGASYEQYF.